The 8 T cell receptor beta chains listed next were all sequenced from one sample in a study of OX40 agonist ivuxolimab in advanced cancers. The repertoire was sequenced with immunoSEQ multiplex PCR; TCRdb's copy has only in-frame clones and lacks some. The sample shows tens of thousands of clones, roughly 80% of them seen only once. The material sequenced was CD4+ or CD8+ T cells sorted from blood, taken in a trial of the OX40 agonist ivuxolimab. The origin of the receptors is an adult with an advanced solid tumor such as melanoma, head and neck, liver or kidney cancer.

In this sample, this clone turned up once. This chain uses TRBV19 with TRBJ1-5; 11 nucleotides agree with TRBD1. The CDR3 loop spans 15 amino acids. Germline CDR1 and CDR2: LNHDA and SQIVND (reference sequence). J gave up 6 bases and V 7 bases, and 8 bases lay outside the gene matches. CDR3 loop: CASKPGQGVGQPQHF. DNA of the CDR3: TGTGCCAGTAAACCGGGACAGGGGGTCGGTCAGCCCCAGCATTTT.

The genes are TRBV19 and TRBJ1-1; tentative D call: TRBD1 (5 bases). The CDR3 spans 13 residues. V was clipped by 7 bases and J by 2 bases, with 11 bases between them. Germline CDR1 and CDR2: LNHDA and SQIVND (reference sequence). This chain's CDR3 is CASKLQGNTEAFF. The CDR3 DNA reads TGTGCCAGTAAATTGCAGGGAAACACTGAAGCTTTCTTT.

The V and J genes are TRBV18 and TRBJ1-5; 7 nucleotides line up with TRBD1. This CDR3 contains 15 residues. V gave up 0 bases and J gave up 2 bases; unmatched junction bases: 1. Germline lookup yields CDR1 KGHSH and CDR2 LQKENI. The CDR3 here is CASSPPGTGNQPQHF. The CDR3 region has the DNA TGTGCCAGCTCACCACCCGGGACAGGCAATCAGCCCCAGCATTTT.

The V call is TRBV19, the J call TRBJ1-2; 10 nucleotides match TRBD1. The germline CDR1 and CDR2 sequences are LNHDA and SQIVND (reference sequence). This CDR3 region has 15 residues. V gave up 3 bases and J gave up 7 bases; unmatched junction bases: 8. In nucleotides, the CDR3 is TGTGCCAGTAGTATTCCGTCCGACAGGGGGCCTGGCTACACCTTC. Its translation is CASSIPSDRGPGYTF.

The chain links TRBV2 to TRBJ1-3; D not certain. Trimming removed 6 bases at V and 1 base at J, with 13 bases between. CDR3 length: 15 amino acids. Germline CDR1 SNHLY, CDR2 FYNNEI. CDR3 region: CASRGNLASGNTIYF. Written as DNA, the CDR3 is TGTGCCAGCAGGGGAAATCTAGCTTCTGGAAACACCATATATTTT.

This clone appeared a single time. CDR3 protein: CASSLFRGGLGDTEAFF. CDR3 nucleotides: TGTGCCAGCAGCTTGTTCAGGGGTGGATTAGGGGACACTGAAGCTTTCTTT. V and J are TRBV5-5 and TRBJ1-1; tentative D call: TRBD1 (6 bases). From germline, CDR1 is SGHKS and CDR2 YYEKEE (reference sequence). The CDR3 loop spans 17 amino acids. The germline V and J ends were trimmed by 1 base and 3 bases, with 19 bases remaining between them.

The rearrangement joins TRBV11-3 to TRBJ2-2; no clear D. This CDR3 region has 13 residues. Germline V gives CDR1 SGHNT, CDR2 YENEEA. Trimming took off 1 base at V and 8 bases at J, with 8 bases between the two ends. DNA of the CDR3: TGTGCCAGCAGCTTAGGAGAGTTGGGGGAGCTGTTTTTT. Protein sequence: CASSLGELGELFF.

The genes are TRBV7-9 and TRBJ2-7, with TRBD1 as a possible D gene (6 bases). The CDR3 is 11 residues long. The V end lost 5 bases, the J end lost 7 bases, and 9 bases lay between the germline ends. Germline CDR1 SEHNR, CDR2 FQNEAQ (reference sequence). The CDR3 DNA is TGTGCCAGCAGCCCAGGGACAGAGCAGTACTTC. Translated: CASSPGTEQYF.